A single sample is the source of the 18 T cell receptor beta chains below, sequenced in a study of CD8+ T cells in alopecia areata. Treatment specified: oral pan-JAK inhibitor, 5-10 mg twice daily. Reverse transcribed after extraction, RNA yielded cDNA as the sequencing template. Generated by immunoSEQ multiplex PCR, the TCRdb table keeps only in-frame clones and is missing some. This repertoire shows more than 90,000 clones, roughly 50% found once; its top ten account for 9% to 15%. Sequences were derived from CD8+ T cells sorted from blood, sampled at week 24, from a patient treated with tofacitinib. The receptor source for this set is a human donor with alopecia areata.

This clone was picked up a small number of times. V is TRBV10-3 and J is TRBJ2-5; D remains unclear. Germline-derived CDR1 and CDR2 are ENHRY and SYGVKD. CDR3 length: 13 residues. Trimming pared 6 bases from V and 2 bases from J, leaving 10 bases between. The CDR3 spells CAIRDQTQETQYF. The DNA of the CDR3 is TGTGCCATCAGGGACCAAACTCAAGAGACCCAGTACTTC.

The chain links TRBV15 to TRBJ2-3, with TRBD2 matching 9 bases. CDR1 and CDR2 from the germline V gene are LNHNV and YYDKDF (reference sequence). Germline trimming cut 2 bases from V and 4 bases from J; bases unmatched to any gene: 7. The CDR3 has 16 amino acids. CDR3 DNA: TGTGCCACCAGCAGAAAGCTAGCGGGGCGCGCAGATACGCAGTATTTT. The encoded protein is CATSRKLAGRADTQYF.

The rearrangement links TRBV27 to TRBJ2-5; 9 nucleotides align to TRBD2. The germline CDR1 and CDR2 sequences are MNHEY and SMNVEV (reference sequence). The trim removed 1 base at V and 2 bases at J, leaving 5 bases unmatched. CDR3 length: 16 residues. Here the CDR3 reads CASSLLRAGGQETQYF. The CDR3, as DNA: TGTGCCAGCAGTTTATTACGTGCGGGGGGGCAAGAGACCCAGTACTTC.

This clone was seen a handful of times. The chain is built from TRBV4-1 and TRBJ2-1; a possible D gene is TRBD1 (6 bases). V was shortened by 2 bases and J by 7 bases, with 18 bases between the two germline ends. This CDR3 has 16 amino acids. From germline, CDR1 is MGHRA and CDR2 YSYEKL. The CDR3, as DNA: TGCGCCAGCAGCCAACACCCGGCACAGGGACGGAATGAGCAGTTCTTC. It encodes CASSQHPAQGRNEQFF.

The chain joins TRBV12-5 to TRBJ1-2; D is possibly TRBD1 (6 bases). Trimming shortened V by 1 base and J by 6 bases, and 15 bases separated the two germline ends. The CDR3 runs to 15 residues. Germline V gene sequence: CDR1 LGHNT, CDR2 FRNRAP. DNA for the CDR3: TGTGCTAGTGGTTTGGATGGGACAAAGTGGGATGGCTACACCTTC. This translates into CASGLDGTKWDGYTF. The full variable domain, completed using reference TRBV12-5 and TRBJ1-2, is DARVTQTPRHKVTEMGQEVTMRCQPILGHNTVFWYRQTMMQGLELLAYFRNRAPLDDSGMPKDRFSAEMPDATLATLKIQPSEPRDSAVYFCASGLDGTKWDGYTFGSGTRLTVV.

This chain connects TRBV13 to TRBJ2-3; D remains ambiguous. V lost 1 base and J lost 4, with 3 bases in between. There are 12 residues in the CDR3. Germline V gene lookup returns CDR1 PRHDT and CDR2 FYEKMQ (reference sequence). CDR3: CASSLESDTQYF. The CDR3 DNA follows: TGTGCCAGCAGCTTAGAGTCAGATACGCAGTATTTT.

This clone came up a few times. V is TRBV5-1 and J is TRBJ2-1; 9 nucleotides line up with TRBD1. Germline CDR1 and CDR2: SGHRS and YFSETQ. V was pared by 7 bases and J by 10 bases, with 15 bases of the junction left unmatched. This CDR3 region has 15 residues. The CDR3 bases are TGCGCCAGCCGCCCATGGGGACAGGGTGATCGCGAGCAGTTCTTC. Translated, it gives CASRPWGQGDREQFF.

The chain is built from TRBV11-2 and TRBJ1-1; D unresolved. Trimming took off 3 bases at V and 2 bases at J, with 10 bases between the two ends. Germline lookup yields CDR1 SGHAT and CDR2 FQNNGV. This CDR3 has 14 residues. The DNA for the CDR3 is TGTGCCAGCAGCTTCGGGTCGATCAACACTGAAGCTTTCTTT. Its protein product is CASSFGSINTEAFF.

The chain recombines TRBV5-1 with TRBJ2-1; TRBD1 matches 7 bases. Germline values: CDR1 SGHRS, CDR2 YFSETQ. With V trimmed by 4 bases and J by 6 bases, 7 bases remained unmatched. The CDR3 length is 14 residues. This chain's CDR3 is CASSGRGKGNEQFF. The CDR3 DNA sequence: TGCGCCAGCAGCGGCAGGGGGAAAGGCAATGAGCAGTTCTTC.

This clone occurred a few times. The chain combines TRBV29-1 with TRBJ2-5; no definite D call. TRBJ2-7 explains the end of the DNA better; the J call may be wrong. CDR1 is SQVTM, CDR2 ANQGSEA, per germline. The CDR3 sequence is 15 residues long. This CDR3 reads CSVESAAVNSYEQYF. CDR3 DNA sequence: TGCAGCGTTGAATCGGCAGCCGTCAACTCCTACGAGCAGTACTTC.

This clone was detected a few times. V gene TRBV7-8 combines with J gene TRBJ2-5; D is unresolved. CDR1 is SGHVS and CDR2 is FQNEAQ in the germline V gene. The CDR3 consists of 14 residues. The germline V and J ends were trimmed by 1 base and 1 base, with 7 bases remaining between them. This CDR3 reads CASSLVQTQETQYF. DNA of the CDR3: TGTGCCAGCAGCTTAGTTCAGACCCAAGAGACCCAGTACTTC.

This clone was found a few times. This chain connects TRBV7-9 to TRBJ1-4; D gene unclear. CDR1 and CDR2 (germline): SEHNR, FQNEAQ (reference sequence). The CDR3 covers 12 residues. The V gene lost 5 bases and the J gene lost 10 bases, with 11 bases spanning the gap. The CDR3 region has the DNA TGTGCCAGCAGCCCGACCGATGGAAAACTGTTTTTT. It codes for CASSPTDGKLFF.

The J gene is TRBJ2-6, the V gene TRBV29-1, with D tentatively TRBD2 (6 bases). Looked up from germline, CDR1 is SQVTM and CDR2 is ANQGSEA. V lost 6 bases and J 7 bases, leaving 16 bases between the germline ends. The CDR3 is 14 amino acids. The chain's CDR3 is CSVGGQGGANVLTF. CDR3 bases: TGCAGCGTAGGTGGTCAGGGAGGAGCCAACGTCCTGACTTTC.

V gene TRBV6-5 combines with J gene TRBJ2-5; TRBD2 agrees at 10 bases. The length of the CDR3 is 16 residues. Germline V gene sequence: CDR1 MNHEY, CDR2 SVGAGI. Germline trimming cut 2 bases from V and 2 bases from J; bases unmatched to any gene: 5. For the CDR3, the DNA is TGTGCCAGCAGTTACCCAATAGCGGGGGGTCAAGAGACCCAGTACTTC. Its protein is CASSYPIAGGQETQYF.

This clone was counted a few times. The V call is TRBV19, the J call TRBJ2-5, with D possibly TRBD1 on 6 matching bases. Trimming removed 3 bases at V and 13 bases at J, with 12 bases between. This CDR3 spans 11 amino acids. Germline V CDR1 and CDR2: LNHDA, SQIVND (reference sequence). CDR3 amino acids: CASSIGRGLYF. In nucleotides, the CDR3 is TGTGCCAGTAGTATCGGCAGGGGATTGTACTTC.

Written as DNA, the CDR3 is TGTGCCAGCAGCTTGGGGTCTGGTCAGCCCCAGCATTTT. It specifies CASSLGSGQPQHF. The gene calls are TRBV5-4 and TRBJ1-5; D unresolved. The V and J ends lost 0 bases and 6 bases respectively, with 7 bases between them. The CDR3 has 13 amino acids. Germline V gene sequence: CDR1 SGHNT, CDR2 YYREEE (reference sequence).

Comment on this clone: Distinct nucleotide sequences in the sample also encode this CDR3. This sequence joins TRBV5-1 and TRBJ1-5; TRBD1 might be the D (5 bases). V was cut by 0 bases and J by 4 bases, with 8 bases left in between. Looked up from germline, CDR1 is SGHRS and CDR2 is YFSETQ. The CDR3 is 14 residues long. The CDR3 nucleotides read TGCGCCAGCAGCTTGGAGGCAGGGAATCAGCCCCAGCATTTT. The encoded protein is CASSLEAGNQPQHF.

V and J are TRBV4-1 and TRBJ2-5; the D gene is possibly TRBD2 (6 bases). CDR3 length: 16 residues. The V gene's germline CDR1 is MGHRA and CDR2 YSYEKL. Trimming took 0 bases from V and 6 from J, leaving 17 bases between them. This CDR3 is CASSQDIRQGGKTQYF. The DNA of the CDR3 is TGCGCCAGCAGCCAAGATATTAGGCAGGGAGGAAAGACCCAGTACTTC.